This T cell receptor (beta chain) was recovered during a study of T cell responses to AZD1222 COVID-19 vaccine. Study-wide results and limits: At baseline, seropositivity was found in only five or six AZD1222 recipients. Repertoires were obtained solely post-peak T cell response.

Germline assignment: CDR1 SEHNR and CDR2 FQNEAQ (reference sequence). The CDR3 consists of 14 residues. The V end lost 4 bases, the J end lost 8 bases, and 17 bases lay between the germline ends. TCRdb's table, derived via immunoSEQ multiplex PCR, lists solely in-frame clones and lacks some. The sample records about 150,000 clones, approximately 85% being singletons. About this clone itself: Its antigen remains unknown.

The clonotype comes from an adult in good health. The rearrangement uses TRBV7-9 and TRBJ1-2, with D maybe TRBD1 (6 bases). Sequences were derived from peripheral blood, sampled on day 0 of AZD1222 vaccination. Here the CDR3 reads CASSSGTGRKGYTF. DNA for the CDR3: TGTGCCAGCAGCTCGGGAACAGGGCGGAAAGGCTACACCTTC.